This TCR beta chain was recorded in a study of T-cell memory formation after mild COVID-19. This clonotype occurred a few times. TCR alpha and TCR beta cDNA libraries with sample barcodes and UMIs came from 5'RACE using constant-segment primers. One entry per CDR3 protein, called by TCRdb with MiXCR from the 5' RACE reads. The profile covers more than 250,000 distinct CDR3 sequences, with roughly 17% appearing a single time and roughly 22% taken by the ten largest. Germline V lookup: CDR1 MDHEN, CDR2 SYDVKM. V shed 4 bases, J shed 5 bases, and the junction held 10 bases outside the gene matches. The CDR3 has 15 amino acids.

The V and J genes are TRBV28 and TRBJ2-5, with 7 bases aligning to TRBD1. The clonotype comes from a man aged 18 to 29 who had mild COVID-19 (a few samples of this study predate the infection). Cell type and time point are not known. Sequencing was done on a sample of PBMCs or a T cell subset sorted from them (not recorded which). In DNA, the CDR3 is TGTGCCAGCAGTTCGGAACCCGGGACAGTTGAGACCCAGTACTTC. Encoded protein: CASSSEPGTVETQYF. Complete variable domain (other parts from reference TRBV28 and TRBJ2-5): DVKVTQSSRYLVKRTGEKVFLECVQDMDHENMFWYRQDPGLGLRLIYFSYDVKMKEKGDIPEGYSVSREKKERFSLILESASTNQTSMYLCASSSEPGTVETQYFGPGTRLLVL.